The T cell receptor beta chain described here comes from a study of cytomegalovirus exposure and HLA in healthy donors (dated 2017 in TCRdb). Regarding the complete study: An earlier analysis of around 600 of the donors reported roughly 270 Gb of sequence data and some 100 million unique TCR beta sequences from approximately 180 million T cells. Roughly 300 gigabases of sequencing data and approximately 91 million unique TCR sequences made up an early release that covered roughly 670 HLA-typed donors. Among the approximately 430 genotyped donors, 81% belonged to the genetic ancestry cluster associated with self-reported Caucasian donors. The aim of the study was to test whether cataloging public T cell receptors could identify signatures of past pathogen exposure. The study used immunosequencing to profile the T cell repertoires of approximately 690 subjects and linked those repertoires to cytomegalovirus serostatus. Besides the first cohort of about 730 subjects, a separate validation cohort made up of some 110 different subjects was used. High-throughput TCR immunosequencing, statistical association of individual TCRs with disease status, and machine learning were combined to predict cytomegalovirus infection status. A later analysis re-examined previously published TCR beta repertoires from more than 650 donors and added high-resolution HLA genotyping to investigate patterns of TCR occurrence. In the later analysis, no new phenotypic data were used to find candidate immune exposures; instead, reliance was placed on TCR beta sequences and their occurrence across donors. An earlier analysis of approximately 500 of the donors applied high-throughput TCR beta sequencing to assess whether each TCR beta V gene segment acted as functional or pseudogenic. Alongside the repertoire data, information on donor age, sex, ethnicity and CMV serostatus was compiled. A later genetic analysis took genome-wide SNP genotypes for about 55% of the 666 donors and used that subset as a discovery cohort. All discovery cohort repertoires had been generated using a single sequencing platform. HLA typing included class I and class II loci at four-digit resolution. The number of donors typed differed by locus, with about 629-630 for A, B, C, DRB1 and DQB1, around 520 for DQA1, nearly 610 for DPA1, and around 430 for DPB1. A few DR-DQ haplotypes were treated as single units for association and clustering because of strong linkage in the cohort. Across around 400 genotyped donors of the cohort, an average of roughly 250,000 unique TCR beta nucleotide sequences per donor were sequenced, and around 20% of those sequences were non-productive.

The cohort consisted of more than 650 healthy bone marrow donors. At the time of sampling, all cohort members were nominally healthy, though unrecorded immune exposures were likely present. The donor was CMV seronegative and belonged to the group of more than 300 seronegative cohort members. A peripheral blood sample was collected from each donor, and TCR beta sequencing was performed on peripheral blood mononuclear cells. Genomic DNA extraction from the blood cell samples was performed with the Qiagen DNeasy Blood Extraction Kit. Study-wide conclusions, independent of this receptor: The authors suggested that the approach could potentially be extended to other disease states and immunological phenotypes. In vitro tests confirmed that three of the cytomegalovirus-associated TCR beta chains recognize cytomegalovirus antigens. In a later analysis, several top co-occurrence clusters were reported to appear linked to parvovirus B19, influenza, CMV and Epstein-Barr virus. A group of highly shared sequence variants was considered likely to be a technical artifact of the sequencing pipeline. Because counts were too low, about 15 rarely observed V segments, including chromosome 9 orphons, were left out of the earlier analysis of 500 to 650 of the donors. A total of some 180 TCR beta chains were listed by the study as associated with cytomegalovirus. A further reported finding was that TCR beta sequences accurately predicted the HLA-A and HLA-B alleles for most subjects in the first cohort. In a later genetic analysis, a missense DCLRE1C variant was associated with V-gene and J-gene trimming of TCR beta chains, and the association was replicated in an independent cohort. Correlated functional status among segregating V segments might reflect linkage disequilibrium, but an unknown experimental factor could not be ruled out. A later analysis found that TCR association rates varied across HLA loci, with DRB1 alleles showing the most associated TCRs and HLA-C alleles the fewest. An earlier analysis of approximately 590 of the donors showed that most TCR beta V segments appeared in productive rearrangements either about 87% or about 30% of the time, which broadly matched IMGT annotations. The only immune exposure information available for the cohort was CMV serostatus. In a later genetic analysis, fewer N-insertions in productive TCRs were reported among donors in an Asian-associated ancestry cluster than the roughly 640-donor mean. The cohort was sequenced for TCR beta chains only, and without alpha or paired-chain data the features that could be detected were limited. At a false discovery rate of 0.05, a later analysis linked 15,000 to 20,000 TCR beta sequences to specific HLA alleles. Across donors, most TCR sequences were observed very rarely, whereas some public TCRs were present in many individuals. In both the original and validation cohorts, the classifier was reported to diagnose cytomegalovirus status with high specificity and sensitivity. According to a later analysis, most CMV-associated TCR beta chains appeared to be HLA-restricted, and the HLA associations seemed to be driven largely by CMV exposure. Sequencing depth was assumed to be roughly uniform across donors in the presence/absence analyses, though that assumption may not hold. In a later analysis, HLA-associated TCR beta chains were found to be more clonally expanded and to have lower generation probabilities than equally common non-associated chains. Assigning TCR associations to individual alleles was difficult when HLA alleles, especially DR and DQ, strongly co-occurred. Because some donors lacked HLA typing at each locus, the association tests relied only on the typed subset.

Notes on this clone: Its antigen remains unidentified. Base qualities are not provided; no much larger clone lies one nucleotide away.

The library was generated by the immunoSEQ multiplex PCR assay. For the multiplex PCR, a mixture combining 60 forward primers for TCR Vbeta segments and 13 reverse primers for TCR Jbeta segments was used. The CDR3 region of rearranged TCR beta genes was amplified from genomic DNA with a multiplex PCR assay. The amplified TCR beta libraries were sequenced on the Illumina HiSeq System as 87-base-pair reads. Under the source paper's analysis protocol: In a later analysis, around 80 million unique TCR beta chains were counted across the approximately 670 repertoires, and around 10 million of these chains were shared by at least two donors. A nearest-neighbor algorithm error-corrected the raw reads and collapsed the reads into unique sequences, merging closely related sequences to remove PCR and sequencing errors. Alignment of CDR3 sequences to IMGT reference sequences was used to assign V, D and J gene segments. For a sequence to be retained, a match of at least six nucleotides to both a V gene segment and a J gene segment was required. A rearrangement counted as productive if the CDR3 had no stop codons and remained in frame with V and J, and every other rearrangement counted as non-productive. Following IMGT convention, CDR3 was defined as the stretch from the second conserved V-encoded cysteine to the conserved J-encoded phenylalanine. The earlier analysis of fewer than 750 of the donors excluded sequences that lacked an unambiguous match to a single V gene segment. In an earlier analysis of almost 600 of the donors, a V segment was called functional when productive rearrangements were above 56.7%, and segregating when the standard deviation between donors exceeded 5%. A statistical classification framework was built to diagnose cytomegalovirus status from the catalog of TCR beta chain sequences. A later analysis assigned V and J genes by comparing TCR nucleotide sequences with IMGT/GENE-DB human TR gene sequences. A later analysis assigned CDR3 sequences and most-parsimonious VDJ recombination scenarios with the TCRdist pipeline. In a later analysis, each TCR beta chain was defined by its CDR3 amino acid sequence together with its V-gene family, and reads lacking a unique V-gene family were excluded. To address suspected cross-contamination and a sequencing artifact, a later analysis removed several hundred highly shared, low-generation-probability nucleotide sequences. In a later analysis, a clonal expansion index was calculated for each public chain from normalized within-repertoire ranks of inferred template counts. In a later analysis, generation probabilities were computed using a VDJ recombination model fitted to out-of-frame rearrangements, and the results were checked against IGoR. A later analysis scored TCR-TCR, TCR-HLA and TCR-CMV co-occurrence with hypergeometric tests, applying a repertoire-size bias correction to TCR pairs. False discovery rates were estimated in a later analysis by permuting HLA or CMV assignments 20 times. In a later analysis, co-occurring TCRs were grouped with DBSCAN, and TCRdist sequence similarity was added when clustering was performed within HLA-allele-positive subsets. Repertoires with fewer than 30,000 or more than 120,000 public chains were left out of co-occurrence clustering, as were about 5 repertoires with anomalous nucleotide sharing. As stored in TCRdb, this immuneACCESS dataset retains in-frame rearrangements with V and J assigned. A fraction of the clones does not appear; measured against another copy, unresolved V genes explain less than half of the discrepancy, and the remainder lacks a known reason. V and J calls plus clone size are reproduced from that table; the DNA served to infer D and trimming. The sample contains roughly 190,000 clones, more than 65% of them found a single time. Together, the top ten hold over 1.5% of the sample.

The sequenced sample was PBMCs. This sequence was found in a woman aged 25 to 39 in good health and CMV-seronegative.

The DNA reads as follows: TGTGCCAGCAGCCCCCGTTCCGAGCAGTACTTC. It is translated as CASSPRSEQYF. In this chain, TRBV11-3 is recombined with TRBJ2-7, with the identity of the D gene unclear. Trimming removed 5 bases from V and 6 bases from J, leaving 8 bases between the germline ends. According to the germline V gene, CDR1 reads SGHNT and CDR2 reads YENEEA. From cysteine to phenylalanine, the CDR3 is 11 amino acids long. The retained sequence is limited to the CDR3, 33 bases, with the frame set at the first base.